This T cell receptor beta chain was recorded in a study of tumour-infiltrating T cells in Burkitt lymphoma (dated by TCRdb to 2020 to 2021). About the full investigation: TCR repertoire data were correlated with clinical outcome; productive clonality predicted overall and progression-free survival, independent of established prognosticators including age at diagnosis.

The table lists this clone with a few counts. The antigen this receptor binds is unknown. Base-call qualities are not available, and no considerably larger clone is one nucleotide away. CDR1 MDHEN and CDR2 SYDVKM are derived from the germline V gene. The CDR3 measures 16 amino acids from cysteine to phenylalanine. Only the CDR3 region is kept as DNA, spanning 48 bases read in frame from base 1. Germline trimming amounts to 6 bases on V and 2 bases on J, with 10 as the count of junction bases outside the gene matches. The library was built by means of the immunoSEQ multiplex PCR assay. TCRdb took over this immuneACCESS table, retaining in-frame rearrangements with V and J assigned. Such tables are incomplete; in checked studies, under half of the missing clones stem from an unresolved V gene, and the remainder is unexplained. Recorded for this sample are about 4,000 clones; about a sixth of them occurred a single time. Around 13% of the sample is held by the ten biggest clonotypes.

Sequences were obtained from tumor tissue. Recombination connected TRBV28 to TRBJ1-2, with 9 middle bases fitting TRBD1. The receptor comes from a human donor with diffuse large B-cell lymphoma. Some clones in this sample may be carry-over from other donors' samples. The nucleotide sequence reads as follows: TGTGCCAGCAGAGATAGAGGGGACAGGGAGAACTATGGCTACACCTTC. This sequence encodes CASRDRGDRENYGYTF.